These 18 T cell receptor beta chains share one sample of origin, sequenced in a study of cytomegalovirus exposure and HLA in healthy donors. Clones were read by immunoSEQ multiplex PCR, and TCRdb kept only the in-frame ones, dropping some. The top ten clones hold 1.9% of a sample with about 110,000 clones, roughly 89% of them seen once. Sequences were obtained from PBMCs. The source is a woman aged 18-35 years in good health and CMV-seronegative.

This clone was detected only once. The gene calls are TRBV10-3 and TRBJ2-7, with 7 bases that match TRBD1. CDR3 size: 13 residues. J gave up 2 bases and V 3 bases, and 1 base lay outside the gene matches. Germline values: CDR1 ENHRY, CDR2 SYGVKD. This CDR3 reads CAISDGTAYEQYF. The CDR3 DNA reads TGTGCCATCAGTGACGGGACAGCCTACGAGCAGTACTTC.

This clone was detected only once. The V gene is TRBV5-1, the J gene TRBJ1-4; 7 bases fit TRBD1. Trimming cost V 2 bases and J 7 bases; bases outside gene matches: 11. Germline assignment: CDR1 SGHRS and CDR2 YFSETQ. The CDR3 is 16 residues long. The CDR3 is CASSFGPEGQFEKLFF. The CDR3 DNA reads TGCGCCAGCAGCTTCGGGCCCGAGGGACAGTTTGAAAAACTGTTTTTT.

This chain connects TRBV6-5 to TRBJ1-5; 7 positions match TRBD1. The J segment lost 3 bases and the V segment lost 5 bases, leaving 7 bases of the junction unmatched. CDR1 MNHEY and CDR2 SVGAGI come from the germline V gene. The CDR3 is made up of 15 amino acids. CDR3 sequence (DNA): TGTGCCAGCAGTCCCAGAGGGGGCTACAATCAGCCCCAGCATTTT. Translation: CASSPRGGYNQPQHF.

V and J are TRBV7-3 and TRBJ2-7, with D possibly matching TRBD2 (7 bases). This CDR3 spans 16 amino acids. The V end was cut by 6 bases, the J end by 4 bases, with 22 bases between. Germline V gene sequence: CDR1 SGHTA, CDR2 FQGTGA. CDR3 amino acids: CASSPRGGTPSYEQYF. In DNA, the CDR3 is TGTGCCAGCAGTCCAAGGGGGGGGACCCCCTCTTACGAGCAGTACTTC.

The chain uses TRBV4-1 and TRBJ2-1; 9 positions match TRBD1. Trimming cost V 4 bases and J 6 bases; bases outside gene matches: 7. The CDR3 has 15 residues. Looked up from germline, CDR1 is MGHRA and CDR2 is YSYEKL. The CDR3 spells CASSPSQGARNEQFF. Here the CDR3 DNA reads TGCGCCAGCAGCCCCTCACAGGGGGCGCGCAATGAGCAGTTCTTC.

The count of this clone is one. The chain joins TRBV29-1 to TRBJ1-3; a possible D gene is TRBD1 (6 bases). Per the germline V gene, CDR1 is SQVTM and CDR2 is ANQGSEA. The CDR3 runs to 14 residues. The V end lost 7 bases, the J end lost 5 bases, and 18 bases lay between the germline ends. The CDR3 nucleotides are TGCAGCGGCTGGGGTCAGGGGAATAGAAACACCATATATTTT. Translating it yields CSGWGQGNRNTIYF.

The rearrangement links TRBV9 to TRBJ2-3; TRBD1 is a possible D gene (5 bases). With 3 bases removed from V and 6 bases from J, the gap between germline ends came to 20 bases. Germline V gene data show CDR1 as SGDLS and CDR2 as YYNGEE. The CDR3 consists of 16 residues. The CDR3 region is CASSGTGVGALDTQYF. Here the CDR3 DNA reads TGTGCCAGCAGCGGAACAGGAGTAGGGGCTTTGGATACGCAGTATTTT.

The CDR3 region has the DNA TGCAGCGTGAATGGACAGACTAACTATGGCTACACCTTC. The encoded protein is CSVNGQTNYGYTF. The chain couples TRBV29-1 to TRBJ1-2; TRBD1 might be the D (6 bases). CDR3 length: 13 residues. Trimming took 6 bases from V and 0 from J, leaving 11 bases between them. Germline CDR1 is SQVTM and CDR2 is ANQGSEA.

The genes are TRBV19 and TRBJ2-7; 7 bases line up with TRBD1. V lost 4 bases and J lost 3; bases outside the gene matches: 6. Germline values: CDR1 LNHDA, CDR2 SQIVND (reference sequence). CDR3 length: 14 residues. The CDR3 sequence is CASSNKGQFYEQYF. The CDR3 DNA follows: TGTGCCAGTAGTAATAAGGGACAGTTCTACGAGCAGTACTTC.

This clone was counted once. The chain joins TRBV5-1 to TRBJ2-7; TRBD1 aligns across 11 bases. V was clipped by 4 bases and J by 2 bases; unmatched bases: 5. The CDR3 contains 15 residues. Germline V gene sequence: CDR1 SGHRS, CDR2 YFSETQ. The CDR3 reads CASSKPGQGAYEQYF. CDR3 DNA: TGCGCCAGCAGCAAGCCGGGACAGGGGGCCTACGAGCAGTACTTC.

CDR3 in amino acids: CASSESWGRSSGTYEQYF. The CDR3, as DNA: TGTGCCAGCAGTGAATCGTGGGGAAGGTCTAGCGGAACCTACGAGCAGTACTTC. The rearrangement links TRBV25-1 to TRBJ2-7; the match to TRBD2 covers 7 bases. The CDR3 spans 18 residues. The ends lost 1 base at V and 2 bases at J; junction bases unmatched: 14. Germline V gene lookup returns CDR1 MGHDK and CDR2 SYGVNS.

The CDR3 DNA is TGCGCCAGCAGCCAAACTGCGGGCAAGGCCGAGACCCAGTACTTC. Translated, it gives CASSQTAGKAETQYF. The chain couples TRBV4-1 to TRBJ2-5, with D perhaps TRBD2 (5 bases). Germline CDR1 reads MGHRA; CDR2 reads YSYEKL. There are 15 residues in the CDR3. Trimming pared 2 bases from V and 5 bases from J, leaving 15 bases between.

The chain has TRBV7-2 and TRBJ2-2; the match to TRBD2 covers 8 bases. With V trimmed by 5 bases and J by 5 bases, 7 bases remained unmatched. This CDR3 contains 15 residues. Germline-derived CDR1 and CDR2 are SGHTA and FQGNSA. The DNA for the CDR3 is TGTGCCAGCAGCCCCGAAACGGGGGGGACCGGGGAGCTGTTTTTT. Translation gives CASSPETGGTGELFF.

The chain recombines TRBV28 with TRBJ2-7, with a weak D call TRBD1 (6 bases). Germline V gene lookup returns CDR1 MDHEN and CDR2 SYDVKM. The CDR3 is 12 residues long. The germline V and J ends were trimmed by 5 bases and 4 bases, with 9 bases remaining between them. CDR3 region: CASSLDRYEQYF. The CDR3 nucleotides are TGTGCCAGCAGTCTAGACAGGTACGAGCAGTACTTC.

The CDR3 region has the DNA TGTGCCAGCAGTTTAGCGGGAAGAACAGATACGCAGTATTTT. Residues: CASSLAGRTDTQYF. The V and J genes are TRBV28 and TRBJ2-3, with D possibly matching TRBD2 (6 bases). The germline CDR1 and CDR2 sequences are MDHEN and SYDVKM. The CDR3 length is 14 residues. V shed 2 bases and J shed 3 bases, with 9 bases lying between them.

This sequence joins TRBV7-6 and TRBJ1-4, with 7 bases fitting TRBD1. The germline CDR1 and CDR2 sequences are SGHVS and FNYEAQ. The CDR3 contains 15 residues. With 4 bases clipped from V and 7 bases from J, the junction kept 9 bases outside the gene matches. CDR3 in amino acids: CASSSAGGRSEKLFF. The CDR3 DNA is TGTGCCAGCAGCTCCGCAGGGGGACGGAGTGAAAAACTGTTTTTT.

V usage is TRBV10-1 and J usage is TRBJ2-2; TRBD1 agrees at 9 bases. The germline V gene encodes CDR1 WNHNN and CDR2 SYGVQD (reference sequence). With 7 bases clipped from V and 10 bases from J, the junction kept 13 bases outside the gene matches. This CDR3 is 15 amino acids long. CDR3 region: CASMIIRGQGKELFF. The CDR3 DNA reads as TGCGCCAGCATGATAATTAGGGGACAGGGAAAGGAGCTGTTTTTT.

The V gene is TRBV5-4, the J gene TRBJ1-2; D uncertain. CDR3 size: 14 residues. Germline values: CDR1 SGHNT, CDR2 YYREEE (reference sequence). V was clipped by 4 bases and J by 5 bases, with 15 bases between them. The CDR3 loop is CASSPAGVIYGYTF. CDR3 nucleotide sequence: TGTGCCAGCAGCCCTGCCGGGGTGATTTATGGCTACACCTTC. Looking up the rest from reference TRBV5-4 and TRBJ1-2 gives the full variable domain: ETGVTQSPTHLIKTRGQQVTLRCSSQSGHNTVSWYQQALGQGPQFIFQYYREEENGRGNFPPRFSGLQFPNYSSELNVNALELDDSALYLCASSPAGVIYGYTFGSGTRLTVV.